This T cell receptor (beta chain) was sequenced in a study of blood T cell repertoires in COVID-19. CDR3 length equals 13 residues. The germline CDR1 and CDR2 sequences are MNHEY and SVGAGI. The germline V and J ends were trimmed by 7 bases and 7 bases, with 13 bases remaining between them. Study processing details: From reference gene primer amplification, estimates of nucleated cell counts were derived. Method: immunoSEQ multiplex PCR; TCRdb's copy keeps in-frame clones and lacks some. V and J calls and clone size come straight from that table; D and trimming were deduced from the DNA. The sample lists about 90,000 clones; about nine tenths were seen once.

The sequence came from a man over 45 with acute or convalescent COVID-19. Specimen: peripheral blood. The chain couples TRBV6-5 to TRBJ2-2; D gene uncertain. CDR3 nucleotide sequence: TGTGCCAGCACCCAAACCCAGGTCGGGGAGCTGTTTTTT. Protein sequence: CASTQTQVGELFF.